The source of this TCR beta chain is a study of cytomegalovirus exposure and HLA in healthy donors (dated 2017 in TCRdb). About the study as a whole: An earlier analysis of fewer than 750 of the donors reported 276 Gb of sequence data and 117 million unique TCR beta sequences obtained from 180 million or so T cells. Approximately 300 gigabases of sequencing data and 70 million to 100 million unique TCR sequences were included in an early release covering roughly 600 HLA-typed donors. Of the roughly 390 genotyped donors, over 65% fell in the genetic ancestry cluster associated with self-reported Caucasian donors. The study aimed to test whether cataloging public T cell receptors could reveal signatures of past pathogen exposure. Four to six DR-DQ haplotypes were handled as single units for association and clustering because linkage in the cohort was strong. On average, over 200,000 unique TCR beta nucleotide sequences were sequenced per donor among 398 genotyped donors of the cohort, with about 17% of those sequences being non-productive. The number of donors typed differed by locus, with about 620-630 for A, B, C, DRB1 and DQB1, more than 500 for DQA1, 600 to 610 for DPA1, and roughly 450 for DPB1. Alongside the repertoire data, information on donor age, sex, ethnicity and CMV serostatus was compiled. All discovery cohort repertoires had been generated on a single sequencing platform. The study used immunosequencing to profile the T cell repertoires of approximately 630 subjects and linked those repertoires to cytomegalovirus serostatus. A later genetic analysis used genome-wide SNP genotypes for about 55% of the 666 donors, treating that subset as a discovery cohort. HLA typing included class I and class II loci at four-digit resolution. Along with the approximately 700-subject first cohort, a separate validation cohort of roughly 110 different subjects was used. The study combined high-throughput TCR immunosequencing, statistical association of individual TCRs with disease status, and machine learning to predict cytomegalovirus infection status. Rather than using new phenotypic data, the later analysis identified candidate immune exposures from TCR beta sequences and from how often those sequences occurred across donors. In an earlier analysis of around 540 of the donors, high-throughput TCR beta sequencing was used to judge whether each TCR beta V gene segment behaved as functional or pseudogenic. A later analysis re-examined previously published TCR beta repertoires from over 500 donors and added high-resolution HLA genotyping to investigate patterns of TCR occurrence.

General study outcomes and caveats: A later analysis found that HLA-associated TCR beta chains were more clonally expanded and had lower generation probabilities than equally common non-associated chains. A further reported finding was that TCR beta sequences accurately predicted the HLA-A and HLA-B alleles for most subjects in the first cohort. Cytomegalovirus status was reported to be diagnosed by the classifier with high specificity and sensitivity in both the original and validation cohorts. A few of the identified cytomegalovirus-associated TCR beta chains were confirmed in vitro to be specific for cytomegalovirus antigens. For the cohort, immune exposure information was limited to CMV serostatus. The study listed 164 TCR beta chains as associated with cytomegalovirus. According to a later analysis, TCR association rates differed among HLA loci, with DRB1 alleles showing the most associated TCRs and HLA-C alleles showing the fewest. It was suggested by the authors that the approach could potentially be generalized to other disease states and immunological phenotypes. Because HLA typing was missing for some donors at each locus, association tests included only the typed subset. Presence/absence analyses assumed roughly uniform sequencing depth across donors, an assumption that may not hold. V-gene and J-gene trimming of TCR beta chains was associated with a missense DCLRE1C variant in a later genetic analysis, and the association was replicated in an independent cohort. At a false discovery rate of 0.05, a later analysis linked some 17,000 TCR beta sequences to specific HLA alleles. In an earlier analysis of some 550 of the donors, most TCR beta V segments were observed in productive rearrangements about 87% or about 30% of the time, broadly matching IMGT annotations. Some IMGT-functional V segments, including TRBV6-2 and TRBV6-3, could not be distinguished by the 87-base-pair reads and were therefore excluded. Across donors, most TCR sequences were observed very rarely, whereas some public TCRs were present in many individuals. Strong co-occurrence of HLA alleles, especially DR and DQ, made assigning TCR associations to individual alleles difficult. Most CMV-associated TCR beta chains appeared to be HLA-restricted in a later analysis, and the HLA associations seemed to be driven largely by CMV exposure. Because counts were too low, some 17 rarely observed V segments, including chromosome 9 orphons, were left out of the earlier analysis of some 600 of the donors. According to a later genetic analysis, donors in an Asian-associated ancestry cluster had fewer N-insertions in productive TCRs than the roughly 660-donor mean. Only TCR beta chains were sequenced in this cohort, and the absence of alpha or paired-chain data limited detectable features. Several of the top co-occurrence clusters appeared to be linked to parvovirus B19, influenza, CMV and Epstein-Barr virus, according to a later analysis. A group of highly shared sequence variants was considered likely to be a technical artifact of the sequencing pipeline. Linkage disequilibrium might explain the correlated functional status among segregating V segments, but an unknown experimental factor could not be ruled out.

Including the terminal cysteine and phenylalanine, the CDR3 comprises 15 residues. The kept DNA is CDR3 alone, 45 bases in frame from the first base. Sequences SNHLY (CDR1) and FYNNEI (CDR2) are obtained from the germline V gene. After removal of 5 bases from V and 8 bases from J, the junction retains 13 bases not matched to a gene. The library was made by the immunoSEQ multiplex PCR assay. The multiplex PCR relied on a mix of 60 forward primers for TCR Vbeta segments and 13 reverse primers for TCR Jbeta segments. A multiplex PCR assay on genomic DNA amplified the CDR3 region of rearranged TCR beta genes. Amplified TCR beta libraries were sequenced as 87-base-pair reads on the Illumina HiSeq System. The paper's processing steps were these. A later analysis counted about 76 million unique TCR beta chains across the 650 to 800 repertoires, and 9.5 million to 11 million of these chains were shared by at least two donors. A nearest-neighbor algorithm error-corrected the raw reads and collapsed the reads into unique sequences, merging closely related sequences to remove PCR and sequencing errors. V, D and J gene segments were assigned by aligning CDR3 sequences to IMGT reference sequences. For a sequence to be retained, a match of at least six nucleotides was required to both a V gene segment and a J gene segment. A rearrangement counted as productive if the CDR3 had no stop codons and remained in frame with V and J, and every other rearrangement counted as non-productive. Following IMGT convention, CDR3 was defined as the stretch from the second conserved V-encoded cysteine up to the conserved J-encoded phenylalanine. In an earlier analysis of just under 600 of the donors, sequences lacking an unambiguous match to a single V gene segment were excluded. In an earlier analysis of 450 to 750 of the donors, a V segment was called functional when productive rearrangements were above 56.7%, and segregating when the standard deviation between donors exceeded 5%. To diagnose cytomegalovirus status from the catalog of TCR beta chain sequences, a statistical classification framework was built. V and J gene assignment, in a later analysis, came from comparing TCR nucleotide sequences with IMGT/GENE-DB human TR gene sequences. The TCRdist pipeline was used in a later analysis to assign CDR3 sequences and most-parsimonious VDJ recombination scenarios. In a later analysis, each TCR beta chain was defined by its CDR3 amino acid sequence together with its V-gene family, and reads lacking a unique V-gene family were excluded. In a later analysis, several hundred highly shared, low-generation-probability nucleotide sequences were removed to address suspected cross-contamination and a sequencing artifact. A later analysis calculated a clonal expansion index for each public chain from normalized within-repertoire ranks of inferred template counts. In a later analysis, generation probabilities were computed using a VDJ recombination model fitted to out-of-frame rearrangements, and the results were checked against IGoR. In a later analysis, TCR-TCR, TCR-HLA and TCR-CMV co-occurrence was scored with hypergeometric tests, and a repertoire-size bias correction was applied to TCR pairs. A later analysis estimated false discovery rates by permuting HLA or CMV assignments 20 times. In a later analysis, co-occurring TCRs were grouped using DBSCAN, and TCRdist sequence similarity was added for clustering within HLA-allele-positive subsets. Repertoires with fewer than 30,000 or more than 120,000 public chains were left out of co-occurrence clustering, as were five repertoires with anomalous nucleotide sharing. TCRdb retrieved this table from immuneACCESS and kept in-frame rearrangements only. Not all clones are present; in checked studies, unresolved V genes account for under half, and no reason is known for the remainder. The V and J calls and clone size are taken from that table; D and trimming were inferred from the DNA. In all, the sample holds over 150,000 clones, and 77% of those were seen once. The ten largest clones represent roughly 2.8% of the sample.

Concerning this clone itself: Its antigen has not been determined. Per-base qualities were not stored, and no clone one base away is much larger.

The cohort was made up of approximately 670 healthy bone marrow donors. All cohort members were sampled while nominally healthy, although unrecorded immune exposures were likely present. The donor tested CMV seropositive, placing the donor among the 290 or so seropositive members of the cohort. A peripheral blood sample was collected from each donor, and TCR beta sequencing was performed on peripheral blood mononuclear cells. The Qiagen DNeasy Blood Extraction Kit was used to extract genomic DNA from the blood cell samples. Sequencing was done on a sample of PBMCs. This receptor was identified in a woman aged 40 to 50 in good health and CMV-seropositive. Recombination connected TRBV2 to TRBJ1-2; TRBD1 aligns with 8 central bases. The DNA sequence is given as TGTGCCAGCAGTATATCGGGGACAGGTGGTCCGGGCTACACCTTC. Translated, this is CASSISGTGGPGYTF.